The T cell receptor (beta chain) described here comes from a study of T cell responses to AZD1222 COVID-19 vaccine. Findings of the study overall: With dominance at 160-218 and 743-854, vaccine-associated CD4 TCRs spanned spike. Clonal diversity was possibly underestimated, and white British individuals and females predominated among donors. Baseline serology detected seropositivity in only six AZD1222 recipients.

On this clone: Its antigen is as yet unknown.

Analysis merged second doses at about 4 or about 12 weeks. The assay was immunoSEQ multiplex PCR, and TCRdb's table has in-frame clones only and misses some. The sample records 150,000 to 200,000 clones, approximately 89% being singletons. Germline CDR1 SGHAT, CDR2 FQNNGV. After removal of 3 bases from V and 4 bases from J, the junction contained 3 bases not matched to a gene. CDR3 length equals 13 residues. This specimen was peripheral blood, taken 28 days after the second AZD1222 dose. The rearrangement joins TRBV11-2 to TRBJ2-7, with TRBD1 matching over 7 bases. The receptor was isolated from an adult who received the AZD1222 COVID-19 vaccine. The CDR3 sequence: CASSFGDRYEQYF. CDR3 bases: TGTGCCAGCAGCTTCGGGGACAGATACGAGCAGTACTTC.